The present T cell receptor beta chain was sequenced within a study of blood T cell repertoires in COVID-19. Original data processing: Scientists estimated how many nucleated cells there were by amplifying reference gene primers. Sequencing used immunoSEQ multiplex PCR; TCRdb keeps in-frame clones, though not all of them. For V, J and clone size, that table is used; D and trimming come from the DNA. The profile shows a few hundred thousand clones, under 90% of them singletons. V lost 5 bases, J lost 5 bases, and 8 bases stayed unmatched. CDR3 length: 15 amino acids. Germline V gives CDR1 SGHNT, CDR2 YENEEA.

V and J are TRBV11-3 and TRBJ1-2, with 10 nucleotides matching TRBD1. The sequence was obtained from a woman aged 40 to 50 who had recovered from COVID-19. The sample consisted of peripheral blood. CDR3 protein: CASSPRTGGGYGYTF. Written as DNA, the CDR3 is TGTGCCAGCAGCCCGCGGACAGGGGGAGGGTATGGCTACACCTTC.